These T cell receptor beta chains were read from a single sample in a study of blood T cell repertoires in COVID-19. TCRdb's copy holds only in-frame clones and misses some; the assay was immunoSEQ multiplex PCR. The table lists 120,000 to 150,000 clones, roughly 80% of them singletons. Material for sequencing was peripheral blood. The receptors shown here come from a woman at least 80 years old in a cohort sampled during active or convalescent COVID-19. The CDR3 runs from the conserved cysteine through the conserved F or W. D genes are given only for firm matches. Clone sizes are given selectively: once, few, many, or a class where the clone is expanded.

V: TRBV6-2/TRBV6-3; size: -; length: 15; D: -; J: TRBJ1-2; DNA: TGTGCCAGCAGTAGGAGGGCAGGGCAGACGTATGGCTACACCTTC; CDR3: CASSRRAGQTYGYTF
V: TRBV5-1; size: -; length: 15; D: TRBD1; J: TRBJ1-2; DNA: TGCGCCAGCAGCTTCGACAGGGTCATGGGCTATGGCTACACCTTC; CDR3: CASSFDRVMGYGYTF
V: TRBV10-3; size: -; length: 13; D: -; J: TRBJ1-6; DNA: TGTGCCATCTCGGCCAGGGAAAATTCACCCCTCCACTTT; CDR3: CAISARENSPLHF
V: TRBV5-1; size: -; length: 15; D: TRBD1; J: TRBJ2-5; DNA: TGCGCCAGCAGTCGTTTAGGGGGCTACCAAGAGACCCAGTACTTC; CDR3: CASSRLGGYQETQYF
V: TRBV4-1; size: -; length: 16; D: TRBD1; J: TRBJ2-5; DNA: TGCGCCAGCAGCCATGGGGACAGGGAGGACGGGGAGACCCAGTACTTC; CDR3: CASSHGDREDGETQYF
V: TRBV4-1; size: -; length: 13; D: -; J: TRBJ1-1; DNA: TGCGCCAGCAGAAAGTCGGGGAACACTGAAGCTTTCTTT; CDR3: CASRKSGNTEAFF
V: TRBV3-1/TRBV3-2; size: -; length: 17; D: -; J: TRBJ1-1; DNA: TGTGCCAGCAGCCAAAGAGGGGGTGGGGGTGAGAACACTGAAGCTTTCTTT; CDR3: CASSQRGGGGENTEAFF
V: TRBV4-2; size: -; length: 14; D: -; J: TRBJ2-1; DNA: TGTGCCAGCAGCCCTACAGGTTTATACAATGAGCAGTTCTTC; CDR3: CASSPTGLYNEQFF
V: TRBV2; size: -; length: 14; D: TRBD1; J: TRBJ1-5; DNA: TGTGCCAGCAGACGGACAGGGGGCCCTCAGCCCCAGCATTTT; CDR3: CASRRTGGPQPQHF
V: TRBV7-9; size: -; length: 14; D: -; J: TRBJ1-2; DNA: TGTGCCAGCAGCCGACGGAGAGCTAACTATGGCTACACCTTC; CDR3: CASSRRRANYGYTF
V: TRBV4-3; size: once; length: 14; D: -; J: TRBJ2-1; DNA: TGCGCCAGCAGCCGAGGGACGGGGGTTAATGAGCAGTTCTTC; CDR3: CASSRGTGVNEQFF
V: TRBV5-6; size: -; length: 17; D: -; J: TRBJ2-3; DNA: TGTGCCAGCAGCTTGGCTATCCGCGCCTCTAGCACAGATACGCAGTATTTT; CDR3: CASSLAIRASSTDTQYF
V: TRBV6-2/TRBV6-3; size: -; length: 14; D: -; J: TRBJ2-5; DNA: TGTGCCAGCAGTTCCCCGACTAGTGGTCAGACCCAGTACTTC; CDR3: CASSSPTSGQTQYF
V: TRBV11-2; size: -; length: 11; D: -; J: TRBJ1-1; DNA: TGTGCCAGCAGCTTCGTCGGTGAAGCTTTCTTT; CDR3: CASSFVGEAFF
V: TRBV5-1; size: -; length: 13; D: TRBD1; J: TRBJ2-5; DNA: TGCGCCAGCAGACTAGGACAGGAAGAGACCCAGTACTTC; CDR3: CASRLGQEETQYF
V: TRBV7-9; size: -; length: 14; D: -; J: TRBJ2-1; DNA: TGTGCCAGCAGCTCCGACAGGAACGACAATGAGCAGTTCTTC; CDR3: CASSSDRNDNEQFF
V: TRBV6-5; size: -; length: 14; D: -; J: TRBJ1-4; DNA: TGTGCCACCCGACAGTCCCTATTTAATGAAAAACTGTTTTTT; CDR3: CATRQSLFNEKLFF
V: TRBV11-2; size: -; length: 16; D: TRBD1; J: TRBJ2-7; DNA: TGTGCCAGCATGCCCCTCCAGGGGGTTGGGTCCTACGAGCAGTACTTC; CDR3: CASMPLQGVGSYEQYF
V: TRBV29-1; size: -; length: 13; D: TRBD1; J: TRBJ1-1; DNA: TGCAGCGTTGAACGGACAGGGAACACTGAAGCTTTCTTT; CDR3: CSVERTGNTEAFF
V: TRBV12-5; size: -; length: 16; D: TRBD2; J: TRBJ2-5; DNA: TGTGCTAGTGGTTGGACTAGCGGGGGGACGTCAGAGACCCAGTACTTC; CDR3: CASGWTSGGTSETQYF
V: TRBV5-1; size: -; length: 12; D: -; J: TRBJ2-2; DNA: TGCGCCAGCAGATTAAACACCGGGGAGCTGTTTTTT; CDR3: CASRLNTGELFF